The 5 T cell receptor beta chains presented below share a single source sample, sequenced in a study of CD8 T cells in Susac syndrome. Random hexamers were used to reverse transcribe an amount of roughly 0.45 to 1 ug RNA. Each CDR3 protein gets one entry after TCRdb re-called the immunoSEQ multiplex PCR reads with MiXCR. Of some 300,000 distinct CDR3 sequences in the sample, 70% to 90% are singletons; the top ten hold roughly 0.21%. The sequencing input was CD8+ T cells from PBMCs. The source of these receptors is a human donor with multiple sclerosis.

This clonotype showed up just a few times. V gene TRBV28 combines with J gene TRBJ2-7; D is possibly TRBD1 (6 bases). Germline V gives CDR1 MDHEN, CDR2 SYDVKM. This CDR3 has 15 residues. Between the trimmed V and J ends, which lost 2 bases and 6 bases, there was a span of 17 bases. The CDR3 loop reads CASSLVGAIISEQYF. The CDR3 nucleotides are TGTGCCAGCAGTTTAGTGGGGGCCATCATCAGCGAGCAGTACTTC.

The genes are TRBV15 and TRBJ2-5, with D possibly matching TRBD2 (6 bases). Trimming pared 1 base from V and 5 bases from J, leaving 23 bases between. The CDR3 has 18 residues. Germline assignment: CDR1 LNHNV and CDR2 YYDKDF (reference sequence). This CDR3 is CATSRARPGLSNQETQYF. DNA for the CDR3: TGTGCCACCAGCAGAGCACGCCCGGGACTTAGCAATCAGGAGACCCAGTACTTC.

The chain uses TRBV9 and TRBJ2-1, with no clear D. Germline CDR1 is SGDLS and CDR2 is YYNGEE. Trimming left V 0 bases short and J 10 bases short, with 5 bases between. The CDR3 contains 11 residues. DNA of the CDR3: TGTGCCAGCAGCGTAGGATGGGAGCAGTTCTTC. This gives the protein CASSVGWEQFF. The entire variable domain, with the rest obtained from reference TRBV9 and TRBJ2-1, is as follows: DSGVTQTPKHLITATGQRVTLRCSPRSGDLSVYWYQQSLDQGLQFLIQYYNGEERAKGNILERFSAQQFPDLHSELNLSSLELGDSALYFCASSVGWEQFFGPGTRLTVL.

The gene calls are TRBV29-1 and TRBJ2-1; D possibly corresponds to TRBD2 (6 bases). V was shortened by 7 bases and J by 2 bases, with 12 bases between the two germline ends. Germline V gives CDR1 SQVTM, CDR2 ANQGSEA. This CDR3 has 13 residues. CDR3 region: CSGDLPTYNEQFF. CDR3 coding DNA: TGCAGCGGGGACTTGCCTACCTACAATGAGCAGTTCTTC.

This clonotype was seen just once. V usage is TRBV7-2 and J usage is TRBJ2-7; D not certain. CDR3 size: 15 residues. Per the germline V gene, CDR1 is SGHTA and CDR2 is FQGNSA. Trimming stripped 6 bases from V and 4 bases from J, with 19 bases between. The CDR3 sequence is CASRPKALHPYEQYF. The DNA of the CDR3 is TGTGCCAGCAGGCCCAAGGCCCTACATCCTTACGAGCAGTACTTC. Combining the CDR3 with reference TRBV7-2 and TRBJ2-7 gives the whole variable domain GAGVSQSPSNKVTEKGKDVELRCDPISGHTALYWYRQSLGQGLEFLIYFQGNSAPDKSGLPSDRFSAERTGGSVSTLTIQRTQQEDSAVYLCASRPKALHPYEQYFGPGTRLTVT.